The present TCR beta chain was sequenced within a study of blood T cell repertoires in COVID-19. As for the study in general: Donors in the United States, Italy and Spain gave samples during acute or convalescent COVID-19.

Method: immunoSEQ multiplex PCR; TCRdb's copy keeps in-frame clones and lacks some. This sample has some 56,000 clones; roughly 90% occur once, and the top ten carry around 18%. The CDR3 extends over 13 amino acids. The V end was cut by 5 bases, the J end by 8 bases, with 15 bases between. From germline, CDR1 is MNHEY and CDR2 SVGAGI. Sequences were obtained from peripheral blood. The chain employs TRBV6-5 and TRBJ1-1; D is perhaps TRBD1 (6 bases). This clonotype was obtained from a human donor in a cohort sampled during active COVID-19. CDR3 residues: CASSLRGQGEAFF. The CDR3, as DNA: TGTGCCAGCAGTCTCCGAGGTCAGGGGGAAGCTTTCTTT.